This entry concerns a single T cell receptor (beta chain). Naive CD8 isolation took CD45RO-negative cells positively selected for CCR7 and excluded terminally differentiated effector memory CD45RA+ cells. Generated by immunoSEQ multiplex PCR, the TCRdb table keeps only in-frame clones and is missing some. The data contain about 1,800,000 clones, about 95% of them seen just once; the ten biggest clones take up 1.2%. This sample is drawn from a study of shared clonotypes between healthy human individuals. Germline V CDR1 and CDR2: LGHNA, YSLEER. The CDR3 is 15 residues long. The V gene end was trimmed by 1 base and the J gene end by 4 bases; junction bases not matched to a gene: 6.

This receptor was obtained from a young man in good health. V is TRBV4-3 and J is TRBJ1-2; 7 nucleotides align to TRBD1. The source material was naive CD8+ T cells sorted from blood. CDR3 DNA sequence: TGCGCCAGCAGCCAAGGACAGGGAATGATCTATGGCTACACCTTC. Residues: CASSQGQGMIYGYTF.